The clone carrying this TCR beta chain was picked up a small number of times. Its antigen remains unknown. The data were taken from a study of cytomegalovirus exposure and HLA in healthy donors. General study findings and limits: One variant, a missense change in DCLRE1C, was linked in a later analysis to TCR beta V- and J-gene trimming. A prior analysis recorded that most TCR beta V segments were productive about 90% or about 30% of the time.

V lost 4 bases, J lost 4 bases, and 5 bases stayed unmatched. CDR3 length equals 14 residues. Germline V gene sequence: CDR1 MNHNS, CDR2 SASEGT. PCR involved 60 Vbeta and 13 Jbeta primers. In the authors' workflow: Roughly 76 million unique TCR beta chains, around 11 million of them shared, were counted by a later analysis. Some clones are missing from TCRdb's copy, which holds only in-frame ones; the method was immunoSEQ multiplex PCR. The D gene and trimming were derived from the DNA, and the V and J assignments and clone size from that table. The table includes roughly 200,000 clones, 8.5% to 10% detected once.

The chain couples TRBV6-1 to TRBJ1-1; 8 bases match TRBD1. The source is a woman aged 30 to 39 in good health and CMV-seropositive. Sequencing was carried out using PBMCs. In nucleotides, the CDR3 is TGTGCCAGCAGTGTCGACAGGGGTGGCACTGAAGCTTTCTTT. It translates to CASSVDRGGTEAFF.